Following are 32 T cell receptor beta chains from one sample sequenced in a study of molecular identifiers for immune sequencing clone quantification. TCRdb re-called the PCR reads with MiXCR, one entry per CDR3 protein. The top ten clones hold approximately 1% of a sample with around 40,000 distinct CDR3 sequences, 15% to 20% of them seen once. Sequenced input: naive CD8+ T cells from blood, with Jurkat cell RNA spiked in. Subset here: FACS-sorted CD8+CD4-CCR7+CD45RA+ naive T cells. Receptors were obtained from a human donor in good health. Some libraries in this study had Jurkat cell RNA spiked in.

This clonotype was found many times. The chain recombines TRBV5-4 with TRBJ1-4; 7 bases map to TRBD1. The length of the CDR3 is 15 residues. Germline V gene lookup returns CDR1 SGHNT and CDR2 YYREEE (reference sequence). The ends lost 0 bases at V and 7 bases at J; junction bases unmatched: 6. The CDR3 DNA sequence: TGTGCCAGCAGCTTGGAAGGGGGCGCGGGTGAAAAACTGTTTTTT. Translating gives CASSLEGGAGEKLFF.

This clonotype was observed many times. The rearrangement joins TRBV7-9 to TRBJ1-1; the match to TRBD1 covers 8 bases. Germline CDR1 and CDR2: SEHNR and FQNEAQ (reference sequence). This CDR3 contains 15 residues. Trimming cost V 5 bases and J 2 bases; bases outside gene matches: 7. CDR3 DNA: TGTGCCAGCAGCCCTCCGGACAGGGTTAACACTGAAGCTTTCTTT. Translating it yields CASSPPDRVNTEAFF.

This clonotype has ten or more counts. The V call is TRBV28, the J call TRBJ1-5; D uncertain. Germline V gene lookup returns CDR1 MDHEN and CDR2 SYDVKM. This CDR3 comprises 17 residues. Trimming took off 0 bases at V and 0 bases at J, with 12 bases between the two ends. The CDR3 region has the DNA TGTGCCAGCAGTTTATGGGGGAGAGAATATAGCAATCAGCCCCAGCATTTT. Residues: CASSLWGREYSNQPQHF. Full variable domain (outside the CDR3, taken from reference TRBV28 and TRBJ1-5): DVKVTQSSRYLVKRTGEKVFLECVQDMDHENMFWYRQDPGLGLRLIYFSYDVKMKEKGDIPEGYSVSREKKERFSLILESASTNQTSMYLCASSLWGREYSNQPQHFGDGTRLSIL.

Regarding this clonotype: A read error may explain this, as a much larger clone is one base away. The rearrangement uses TRBV6-5 and TRBJ2-1; no definite D call. This CDR3 is built from 14 residues. Trimming left V 3 bases short and J 8 bases short, with 14 bases between. Germline CDR1 MNHEY, CDR2 SVGAGI. The CDR3 loop is CASSYEILGYEQFF. The CDR3 coding sequence is TGTGCCAGCAGTTATGAGATTCTTGGGTATGAGCAGTTCTTC.

This clonotype came up many times. The V call is TRBV20-1, the J call TRBJ2-3; D unclear. Trimming removed 1 base from V and 2 bases from J, with 13 bases in between. The CDR3 extends over 15 amino acids. Per the germline V gene, CDR1 is DFQATT and CDR2 is SNEGSKA (reference sequence). CDR3 amino acids: CSARVQQMSTDTQYF. CDR3 nucleotides: TGCAGTGCTAGAGTCCAGCAGATGTCCACAGATACGCAGTATTTT.

This sequence joins TRBV29-1 and TRBJ2-1; perhaps TRBD2 as D (6 bases). The germline CDR1 and CDR2 sequences are SQVTM and ANQGSEA. V gave up 1 base and J gave up 2 bases, with 9 bases separating them. The length of the CDR3 is 14 residues. CDR3: CSVEGRGPYNEQFF. The DNA for the CDR3 is TGCAGCGTTGAAGGGCGGGGTCCCTACAATGAGCAGTTCTTC.

This clonotype was counted many times. The J gene is TRBJ2-3, the V gene TRBV5-5; possibly TRBD2 for D (7 bases). The CDR3 consists of 15 residues. Deletions cut 0 bases from V and 6 bases from J, with 14 bases between. Per germline, CDR1 SGHKS and CDR2 YYEKEE (reference sequence). Written as DNA, the CDR3 is TGTGCCAGCAGCTTGGACGGGGGGCCCAGGGATACGCAGTATTTT. It encodes CASSLDGGPRDTQYF.

At least ten counts were recorded for this clonotype. The chain employs TRBV6-6 and TRBJ1-1; TRBD1 aligns across 8 bases. The CDR3 loop spans 15 amino acids. V shed 0 bases, J shed 0 bases, and the junction held 0 bases outside the gene matches. The germline gives CDR1 MNHNY, CDR2 SVGAGI (reference sequence). Written as DNA, the CDR3 is TGTGCCAGCAGTTACTCGGGACAGGTGAACACTGAAGCTTTCTTT. Its translation: CASSYSGQVNTEAFF.

This clonotype was recorded many times. The rearrangement uses TRBV6-6 and TRBJ1-1; a possible D gene is TRBD1 (5 bases). Per the germline V gene, CDR1 is MNHNY and CDR2 is SVGAGI (reference sequence). V lost 3 bases, J lost 1 base, and 15 bases lay in between. The length of the CDR3 is 16 residues. The chain's CDR3 is CASSYTWGRRNTEAFF. DNA of the CDR3: TGTGCCAGCAGTTATACGTGGGGACGGAGGAACACTGAAGCTTTCTTT.

The rearrangement joins TRBV15 to TRBJ1-5; 8 bases line up with TRBD1. The CDR3 spans 14 residues. V shed 2 bases and J 6 bases; nucleotides not matched to a gene: 3. CDR1 and CDR2 (germline): LNHNV, YYDKDF (reference sequence). CDR3 coding DNA: TGTGCCACCAGCAGAAGACAGGGGACTCAGCCCCAGCATTTT. Its protein product is CATSRRQGTQPQHF.

With regard to this clonotype: Sequence at one end of the junction differs from germline and may be a read error. This chain uses TRBV13 with TRBJ2-2; TRBD2 is a possible D gene (5 bases). Germline V gives CDR1 PRHDT, CDR2 FYEKMQ (reference sequence). This CDR3 has 16 residues. CDR3 amino acids: CASSLGVTLPTGEPFF. The CDR3 DNA reads as TGTGCCAGCAGCTTAGGAGTCACCCTCCCCACCGGGGAGCCGTTTTTT.

The rearrangement joins TRBV4-3 to TRBJ2-7; no reliable D call. Germline V CDR1 and CDR2: LGHNA, YSLEER. The CDR3 sequence is 15 residues long. V was cut by 3 bases and J by 3 bases, with 15 bases left in between. The CDR3 DNA reads as TGCGCCAGCAGCCACGGAGCGCGATCGGGCTACGAGCAGTACTTC. Translating it yields CASSHGARSGYEQYF.

This clonotype was recorded many times. V usage is TRBV23-1 and J usage is TRBJ1-1; possible D gene TRBD1, 6 bases. TRBV23-1 is an open reading frame, and its role is uncertain. The CDR3 covers 14 residues. Trimming pared 6 bases from V and 5 bases from J, leaving 16 bases between. The chain's CDR3 is CASSPGKGGTEAFF. Here the CDR3 DNA reads TGCGCCAGCAGCCCCGGGAAAGGGGGGACTGAAGCTTTCTTT.

At least ten counts were recorded for this clonotype. The gene calls are TRBV7-2 and TRBJ2-7, with D unresolved. From germline, CDR1 is SGHTA and CDR2 FQGNSA. This CDR3 is built from 14 residues. The V end was cut by 3 bases, the J end by 5 bases, with 14 bases between. For the CDR3, the DNA is TGTGCCAGCAGCTTTCTAGATCCCGGCGACGAGCAGTACTTC. Encoded protein: CASSFLDPGDEQYF.

This clonotype has only a few counts. This may be a read error, as it is one base from a much larger clone. The CDR3 does not close with the conserved phenylalanine or tryptophan, likely indicating a read error. The chain recombines TRBV27 with TRBJ1-5; D gene unclear. The CDR3 loop spans 12 amino acids. In germline, CDR1 is MNHEY, CDR2 SMNVEV (reference sequence). Trimming took 5 bases from V and 6 from J, leaving 8 bases between them. CDR3 region: CASSPIGQPQHS. CDR3 coding DNA: TGTGCCAGCAGTCCGATTGGTCAGCCCCAGCATTCT.

The chain combines TRBV5-1 with TRBJ1-2; a weak D match, TRBD1 (5 bases). Germline CDR1 reads SGHRS; CDR2 reads YFSETQ. The germline V and J ends were trimmed by 4 bases and 1 base, with 11 bases remaining between them. This CDR3 has 14 residues. CDR3 nucleotide sequence: TGCGCCAGCAGCCCAAAGACAGTTAACTATGGCTACACCTTC. It yields the protein CASSPKTVNYGYTF.

The table lists this clonotype with many counts. The rearrangement uses TRBV13 and TRBJ1-1; TRBD1 might be the D (5 bases). The CDR3 sequence is 15 residues long. V was cut by 5 bases and J by 3 bases, with 16 bases left in between. CDR1 is PRHDT and CDR2 is FYEKMQ in the germline V gene (reference sequence). The CDR3 here is CASSIRQGVDTEAFF. The CDR3 DNA is TGTGCCAGCAGCATCCGCCAGGGAGTCGACACTGAAGCTTTCTTT.

On this clonotype itself: At one boundary the junction diverges from the germline segment, which might be a read error. This chain links TRBV5-6 with TRBJ2-2; a possible D gene is TRBD2 (5 bases). The CDR3 contains 14 residues. In germline, CDR1 is SGHDT, CDR2 YYEEEE. CDR3: CASSFLYPTGELSF. Here the CDR3 DNA reads TGTGCCAGCAGCTTCCTCTACCCCACCGGGGAGCTGTCTTTT.

In its sample, this clonotype was seen many times. V is TRBV6-2 or TRBV6-3 and J is TRBJ1-1, with 8 bases lining up with TRBD1. Germline loops: CDR1 MNHEY, CDR2 SVGEGT. The CDR3 loop spans 14 amino acids. Trimming cost V 2 bases and J 4 bases; bases outside gene matches: 3. The CDR3 region has the DNA TGTGCCAGCAGTTACGGACAGGGAGGCACTGAAGCTTTCTTT. It specifies CASSYGQGGTEAFF.

Many counts were recorded for this clonotype. V gene TRBV28 combines with J gene TRBJ2-7; no reliable D call. This CDR3 comprises 15 residues. Trimming took off 2 bases at V and 5 bases at J, with 16 bases between the two ends. The V gene's germline CDR1 is MDHEN and CDR2 SYDVKM. For the CDR3, the DNA is TGTGCCAGCAGTTTACCCCCAGGTTTGGGCGACGAGCAGTACTTC. Translation gives CASSLPPGLGDEQYF. The full variable domain, with the rest looked up from reference TRBV28 and TRBJ2-7, is DVKVTQSSRYLVKRTGEKVFLECVQDMDHENMFWYRQDPGLGLRLIYFSYDVKMKEKGDIPEGYSVSREKKERFSLILESASTNQTSMYLCASSLPPGLGDEQYFGPGTRLTVT.

This clonotype has at least ten counts. The rearrangement uses TRBV4-1 and TRBJ1-2, with 7 bases aligning to TRBD1. The CDR3 is 16 amino acids. Germline assignment: CDR1 MGHRA and CDR2 YSYEKL. The V gene end was trimmed by 3 bases and the J gene end by 5 bases; junction bases not matched to a gene: 12. The CDR3 bases are TGCGCCAGCAGCCAGGCACCCTCCGCAGGGGGGTATGGCTACACCTTC. Amino acids: CASSQAPSAGGYGYTF.

The chain carries TRBV2 and TRBJ2-3; D is unresolved. The CDR3 consists of 12 residues. V was pared by 6 bases and J by 2 bases, with 6 bases between. Germline V lookup: CDR1 SNHLY, CDR2 FYNNEI. CDR3 amino acids: CASRAYTDTQYF. CDR3 bases: TGTGCCAGCAGGGCCTACACAGATACGCAGTATTTT. Looking up the rest from reference TRBV2 and TRBJ2-3 gives the full variable domain: EPEVTQTPSHQVTQMGQEVILRCVPISNHLYFYWYRQILGQKVEFLVSFYNNEISEKSEIFDDQFSVERPDGSNFTLKIRSTKLEDSAMYFCASRAYTDTQYFGPGTRLTVL.

This clonotype was observed many times. The chain joins TRBV28 to TRBJ2-7; no clear D gene. The CDR3 is 14 amino acids. V lost 7 bases and J 3 bases, leaving 16 bases between the germline ends. Germline lookup yields CDR1 MDHEN and CDR2 SYDVKM. The chain's CDR3 is CASTSGRMGYEQYF. CDR3 DNA: TGTGCCAGCACCTCGGGCAGGATGGGCTACGAGCAGTACTTC.

This chain uses TRBV9 with TRBJ2-7; D unresolved. The CDR3 consists of 13 residues. Germline V gene sequence: CDR1 SGDLS, CDR2 YYNGEE. V lost 10 bases to trimming and J lost 6 bases, with 20 bases between them. CDR3 coding DNA: TGTGCCGGCGGCGTAGCCCCAGGCAGCGAGCAGTACTTC. This gives the protein CAGGVAPGSEQYF.

The table lists this clonotype with many counts. The genes are TRBV7-6 and TRBJ2-7, with 8 bases that match TRBD2. This CDR3 spans 16 amino acids. Germline lookup yields CDR1 SGHVS and CDR2 FNYEAQ. V was clipped by 1 base and J by 2 bases; unmatched bases: 7. The CDR3 loop is CASSLGPGTSTYEQYF. The CDR3, as DNA: TGTGCCAGCAGCTTAGGACCCGGGACTAGTACCTACGAGCAGTACTTC. The full variable domain, completed using reference TRBV7-6 and TRBJ2-7, is GAGVSQSPRYKVTKRGQDVALRCDPISGHVSLYWYRQALGQGPEFLTYFNYEAQQDKSGLPNDRFSAERPEGSISTLTIQRTEQRDSAMYRCASSLGPGTSTYEQYFGPGTRLTVT.

This clonotype was recorded at least ten times. The chain is built from TRBV6-5 and TRBJ2-5, with 10 bases that match TRBD1. V lost 6 bases and J lost 4; bases outside the gene matches: 8. There are 15 residues in the CDR3. Germline values: CDR1 MNHEY, CDR2 SVGAGI. CDR3 in amino acids: CASSLGQGFRETQYF. The CDR3 bases are TGTGCCAGCAGCCTGGGACAGGGGTTCAGAGAGACCCAGTACTTC.

Many counts were recorded for this clonotype. V gene TRBV20-1 combines with J gene TRBJ1-2, with a tentative D call TRBD1 (6 bases). Germline lookup yields CDR1 DFQATT and CDR2 SNEGSKA (reference sequence). V lost 1 base to trimming and J lost 1 base, with 13 bases between them. This CDR3 has 15 residues. In DNA, the CDR3 is TGCAGTGCTAGAGGGTCCGGACAGTTTAACTATGGCTACACCTTC. This codes for CSARGSGQFNYGYTF.

As regards this clonotype: Here the CDR3 omits its conserved ending phenylalanine or tryptophan, so a read error is the likely source. The limits of the CDR3 on the DNA are not certain, so only TCRdb's listed CDR3 is given. The rearrangement uses TRBV5-3 and TRBJ2-4; the D segment call TRBD1 is taken from the table without a DNA check. TRBV5-3 is placed among ORFs of uncertain function. Termini included, the CDR3 measures 12 amino acids. The CDR3 reads CASSLAGTGSWG.

This clonotype was seen repeatedly, ten times or more. The V and J genes are TRBV11-2 and TRBJ2-7, with 10 bases aligning to TRBD2. This CDR3 is 16 amino acids long. Germline V gene lookup returns CDR1 SGHAT and CDR2 FQNNGV. V shed 0 bases, J shed 2 bases, and the junction held 4 bases outside the gene matches. The CDR3 reads CASSLDSLAGAYEQYF. The CDR3 DNA is TGTGCCAGCAGCTTAGATAGTCTAGCGGGAGCCTACGAGCAGTACTTC.

This sequence joins TRBV20-1 and TRBJ2-3; 8 bases agree with TRBD2. The CDR3 has 16 amino acids. J lost 1 base, V lost 7 bases, and 13 bases had no gene match. From germline, CDR1 is DFQATT and CDR2 SNEGSKA (reference sequence). CDR3 protein: CSVLRPERERTDTQYF. CDR3 DNA sequence: TGCAGTGTTCTCCGTCCTGAGCGGGAGCGCACAGATACGCAGTATTTT.

This clonotype was counted ten times or more. The V call is TRBV12-3 or TRBV12-4, the J call TRBJ1-6; 8 nucleotides match TRBD1. The CDR3 consists of 15 residues. Trimming cost V 2 bases and J 8 bases; bases outside gene matches: 5. The CDR3 here is CASSLFAGGDSPLHF. As DNA, the CDR3 is TGTGCCAGCAGTTTATTTGCAGGGGGCGATTCACCCCTCCACTTT.

The table lists this clonotype with many counts. The rearrangement links TRBV4-2 to TRBJ2-7, with 12 bases that match TRBD2. The CDR3 covers 15 residues. Germline trimming cut 5 bases from V and 2 bases from J; bases unmatched to any gene: 4. Germline V gene data show CDR1 as LGHNA and CDR2 as YNFKEQ. The CDR3 sequence is CASSRGLAGAYEQYF. Here the CDR3 DNA reads TGTGCCAGCAGCAGGGGACTAGCGGGCGCCTACGAGCAGTACTTC.